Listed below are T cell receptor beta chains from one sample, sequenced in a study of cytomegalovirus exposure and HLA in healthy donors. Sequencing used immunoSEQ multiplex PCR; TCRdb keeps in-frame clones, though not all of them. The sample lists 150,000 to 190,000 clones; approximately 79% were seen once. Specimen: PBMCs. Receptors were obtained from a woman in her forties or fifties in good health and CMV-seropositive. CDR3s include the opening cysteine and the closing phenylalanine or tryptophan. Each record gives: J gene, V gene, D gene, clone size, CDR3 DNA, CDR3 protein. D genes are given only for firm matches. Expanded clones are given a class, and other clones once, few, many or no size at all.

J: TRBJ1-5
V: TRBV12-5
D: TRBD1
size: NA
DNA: TGTGCTAGCTCCGGGACAGAATTCTATCAGCCCCAGCATTTT
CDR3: CASSGTEFYQPQHF

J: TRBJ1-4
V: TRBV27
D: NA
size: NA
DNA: TGTGCCGGGTTCGACAAGCCCGAAAAACTGTTTTTT
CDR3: CAGFDKPEKLFF

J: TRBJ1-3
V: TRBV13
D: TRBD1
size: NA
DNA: TGTGCCAGCAGCCGGCGACAGGGGGCAACTGGAAACACCATATATTTT
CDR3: CASSRRQGATGNTIYF

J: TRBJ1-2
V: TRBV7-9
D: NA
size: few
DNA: TGTGCCAGCAGCTTAGGGACAGCCTATGGCTACACCTTC
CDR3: CASSLGTAYGYTF

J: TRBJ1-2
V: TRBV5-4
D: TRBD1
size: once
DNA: TGTGCCAGCAGCTTGGGTCAGGGGGGTCTCTTAAGCTACACCTTC
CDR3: CASSLGQGGLLSYTF

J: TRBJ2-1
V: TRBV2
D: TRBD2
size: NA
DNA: TGTGCCAGCAGTGCGAGACTAGCATTTGAGCAGTTCTTC
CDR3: CASSARLAFEQFF

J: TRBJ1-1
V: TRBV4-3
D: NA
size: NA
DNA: TGCGCCAGCAGCCAAGATCAGGCAGGCTACGGGGCTGAAGCTTTCTTT
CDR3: CASSQDQAGYGAEAFF

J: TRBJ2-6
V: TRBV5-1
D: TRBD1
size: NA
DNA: TGCGCCAGCAGCTTTGCAGGGGGCTCTGGGGCCAACGTCCTGACTTTC
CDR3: CASSFAGGSGANVLTF

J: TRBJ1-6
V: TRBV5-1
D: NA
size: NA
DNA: TGCGCCAGCAGCTTTCTTAGCTCCTATAATTCACCCCTCCACTTT
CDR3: CASSFLSSYNSPLHF

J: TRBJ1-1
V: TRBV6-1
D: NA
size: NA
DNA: TGTGCCAGCAGTGAAGCCCCAACTGAAGCTTTCTTT
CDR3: CASSEAPTEAFF

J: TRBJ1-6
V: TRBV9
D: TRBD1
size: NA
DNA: TGTGCCAGCAGCGGAGGGACAGGGAGTCCCAATTCACCCCTCCACTTT
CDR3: CASSGGTGSPNSPLHF

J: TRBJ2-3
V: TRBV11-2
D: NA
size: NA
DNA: TGTGCCAGCAGCAGACAGCTAACTAGCACAGATACGCAGTATTTT
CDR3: CASSRQLTSTDTQYF

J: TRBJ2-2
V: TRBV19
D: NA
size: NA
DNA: TGTGCCAGTAGTATTTCAGTGAACACCGGGGAGCTGTTTTTT
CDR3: CASSISVNTGELFF

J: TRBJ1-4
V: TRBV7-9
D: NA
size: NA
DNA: TGTGCCAGCAGCTTGGGGGCAGGGAATGAAAAACTGTTTTTT
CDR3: CASSLGAGNEKLFF

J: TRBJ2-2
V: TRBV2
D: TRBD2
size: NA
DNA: TGTGCCAGATCGACGGGGGGGCGCACCGGGGAGCTGTTTTTT
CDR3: CARSTGGRTGELFF

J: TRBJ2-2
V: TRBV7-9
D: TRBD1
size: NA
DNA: TGTGCCAGCAGCGAGGGACAGGGGAACACCGGGGAGCTGTTTTTT
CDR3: CASSEGQGNTGELFF

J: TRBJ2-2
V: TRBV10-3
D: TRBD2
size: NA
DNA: TGTGCCATCAGTGAGTCGGGAGCGGGGGCCTTCACCGGGGAGCTGTTTTTT
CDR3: CAISESGAGAFTGELFF

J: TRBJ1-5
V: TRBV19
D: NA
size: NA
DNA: TGTGCCAGTAGTATAGACAGGGGCGGCAATCAGCCCCAGCATTTT
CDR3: CASSIDRGGNQPQHF

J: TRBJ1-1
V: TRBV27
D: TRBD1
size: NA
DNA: TGTGCCAGCAGTGCCCGGGACAGATATAACACTGAAGCTTTCTTT
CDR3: CASSARDRYNTEAFF

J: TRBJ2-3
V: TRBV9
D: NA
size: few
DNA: TGTGCCAGCAGCCCTTACCCCACTGTAGACACAGATACGCAGTATTTT
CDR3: CASSPYPTVDTDTQYF

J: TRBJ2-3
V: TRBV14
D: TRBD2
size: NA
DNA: TGTGCCAGCAGCCAAGGGAGCGGGGGGGCGAAATCGGATACGCAGTATTTT
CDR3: CASSQGSGGAKSDTQYF

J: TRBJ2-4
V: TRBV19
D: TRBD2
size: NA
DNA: TGTGCCAGTAGTATGCTAGCGGGGGGCTTAACGCTAGCCAAAAACATTCAGTACTTC
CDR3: CASSMLAGGLTLAKNIQYF

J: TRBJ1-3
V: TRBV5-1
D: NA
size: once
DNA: TGCGCCAGCAGCTTGGCCGTGGGCCCTGGAAACACCATATATTTT
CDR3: CASSLAVGPGNTIYF

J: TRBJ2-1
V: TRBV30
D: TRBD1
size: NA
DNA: TGTGCCTGGAGTGTACAGGGGACGAGCGAGCAGTTCTTC
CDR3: CAWSVQGTSEQFF

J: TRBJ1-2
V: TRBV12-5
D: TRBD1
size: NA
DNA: TGTGCTAGTGGCCCGGGACAGTTCTATGGCTACACCTTC
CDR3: CASGPGQFYGYTF

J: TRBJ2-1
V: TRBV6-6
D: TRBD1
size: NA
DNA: TGTGCCATTATGACAGGGTCCAATGAGCAGTTCTTC
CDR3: CAIMTGSNEQFF

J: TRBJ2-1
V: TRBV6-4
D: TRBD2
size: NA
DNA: TGTGCCAGCAGTGAAGTCGGGGGGGTCGCCTACAATGAGCAGTTCTTC
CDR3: CASSEVGGVAYNEQFF

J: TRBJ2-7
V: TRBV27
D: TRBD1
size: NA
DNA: TGTGCCAGCAGTTTCAGGGACAGGGGAAGGGCGGAGCAGTACTTC
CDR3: CASSFRDRGRAEQYF